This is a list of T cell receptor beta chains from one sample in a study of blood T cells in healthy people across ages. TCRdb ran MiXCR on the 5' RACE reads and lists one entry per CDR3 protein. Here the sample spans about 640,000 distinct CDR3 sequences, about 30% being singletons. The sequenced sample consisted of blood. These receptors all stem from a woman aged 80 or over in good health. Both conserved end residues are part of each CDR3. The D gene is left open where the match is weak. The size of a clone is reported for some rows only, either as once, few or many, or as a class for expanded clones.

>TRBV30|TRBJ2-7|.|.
CAWSPGPSYEQYF
TGTGCCTGGAGCCCGGGTCCCAGCTACGAGCAGTACTTC
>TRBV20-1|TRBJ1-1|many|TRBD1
CSAGTGVGTEAFF
TGCAGTGCCGGGACAGGGGTTGGGACTGAAGCTTTCTTT
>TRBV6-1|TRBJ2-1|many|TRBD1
CASSSRTGTGMDEQFF
TGTGCCAGCAGTTCACGAACCGGGACAGGGATGGATGAGCAGTTCTTC
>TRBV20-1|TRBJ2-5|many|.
CSARVTTSSETQYF
TGCAGTGCTAGAGTCACGACTAGTAGCGAGACCCAGTACTTC
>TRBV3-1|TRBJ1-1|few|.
CASGQGGMNTEAFF
TGTGCCAGCGGGCAGGGAGGGATGAACACTGAAGCTTTCTTT
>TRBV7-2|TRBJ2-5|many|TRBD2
CASSLDGRGGPETQYF
TGTGCCAGCAGCTTAGACGGGCGGGGGGGCCCGGAGACCCAGTACTTC
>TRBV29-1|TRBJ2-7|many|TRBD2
CSVARGDYEQYF
TGCAGCGTTGCTCGGGGGGACTACGAGCAGTACTTC
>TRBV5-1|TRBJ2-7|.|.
CASRESGSDEQYF
TGCGCCAGCAGAGAGTCGGGTAGCGATGAGCAGTACTTC
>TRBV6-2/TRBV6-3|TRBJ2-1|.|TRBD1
CASSYPSRRQGVFSSPPHEQFF
TGTGCCAGCAGTTACCCATCGCGGAGACAGGGGGTATTCTCGAGCCCGCCCCATGAGCAGTTCTTC
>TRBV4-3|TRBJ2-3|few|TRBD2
CASSQELAGGRGTRYF
TGCGCCAGCAGCCAGGAACTAGCGGGGGGGCGGGGTACGCGGTATTTT
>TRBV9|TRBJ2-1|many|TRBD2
CASSPTGLPYNEQFF
TGTGCCAGCAGTCCAACGGGACTACCCTACAATGAGCAGTTCTTC
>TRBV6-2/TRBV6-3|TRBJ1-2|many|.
CASRPEDRVLLRGYTF
TGTGCCAGCAGACCAGAGGACAGAGTTCTCTTACGTGGCTACACCTTC
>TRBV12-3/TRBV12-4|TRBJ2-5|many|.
CASSLARKTQYF
TGTGCCAGCAGTTTAGCGCGAAAGACCCAGTACTTC
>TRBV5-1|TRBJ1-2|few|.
CASSLAQGKGGYTF
TGCGCCAGCAGCTTGGCACAGGGAAAAGGTGGCTACACCTTC
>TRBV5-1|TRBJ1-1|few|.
CASSLGQLLVGTEAFF
TGCGCCAGCAGCTTGGGACAGTTATTAGTAGGCACTGAAGCTTTCTTT
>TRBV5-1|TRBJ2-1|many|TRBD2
CASSFTGTSGGAVNEQFF
TGCGCCAGCAGCTTTACTGGGACTAGCGGGGGGGCTGTCAATGAGCAGTTCTTC
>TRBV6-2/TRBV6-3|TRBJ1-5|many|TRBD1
CASSYETGTGRNQPQHF
TGTGCCAGCAGTTATGAGACCGGGACAGGACGCAATCAGCCCCAGCATTTT
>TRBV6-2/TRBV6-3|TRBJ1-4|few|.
CASSSADEFEKLFF
TGTGCCAGCAGTTCGGCGGACGAGTTTGAAAAACTGTTTTTT
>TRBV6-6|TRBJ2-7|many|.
CASSHRVYEQYF
TGTGCCAGCAGTCACAGGGTCTACGAGCAGTACTTC
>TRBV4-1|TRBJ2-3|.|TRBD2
CASSHEVAGGPGTQYF
TGCGCCAGCAGCCACGAGGTAGCGGGGGGCCCAGGCACGCAGTATTTT
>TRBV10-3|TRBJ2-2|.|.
CAIKGTGNTGELFF
TGTGCCATCAAGGGGACGGGAAACACCGGGGAGCTGTTTTTT
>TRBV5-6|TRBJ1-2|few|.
CASSLRTGYGYTF
TGTGCCAGCAGCTTAAGGACGGGATATGGCTACACCTTC
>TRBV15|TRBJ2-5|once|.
CATSRDLTRNERYF
TGTGCCACCAGCAGAGATTTGACTAGGAATGAGCGGTACTTC
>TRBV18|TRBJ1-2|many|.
CASSPRQDYGYTF
TGTGCCAGCTCACCCCGACAGGACTATGGCTACACCTTC
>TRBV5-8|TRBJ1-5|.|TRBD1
CASSLEGTATLNQPRHF
TGTGCCAGCAGCTTGGAAGGGACAGCAACGCTCAATCAGCCCCGGCATTTT
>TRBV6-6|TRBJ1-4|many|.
CASSTGTAHSNEKLFF
TGTGCCAGCAGTACCGGGACGGCTCATTCTAATGAAAAACTGTTTTTT
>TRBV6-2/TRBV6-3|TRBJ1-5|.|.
CASTPRGNLNQPQHF
TGTGCCAGCACCCCTCGGGGGAACCTTAATCAGCCCCAGCATTTT
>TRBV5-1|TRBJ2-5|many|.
CASSLVAGSQETQYF
TGCGCCAGCAGCTTGGTGGCAGGGAGCCAAGAGACCCAGTACTTC
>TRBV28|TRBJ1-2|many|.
CASSRVNYGYTF
TGTGCCAGCAGCCGGGTAAACTATGGCTACACCTTC
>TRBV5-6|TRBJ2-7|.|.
CASSSGPLDEQYF
TGTGCCAGCAGCTCCGGACCTCTAGATGAGCAGTACTTC
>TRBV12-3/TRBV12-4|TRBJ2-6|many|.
CASSLEGSSGANVLTF
TGTGCCAGCAGTTTAGAAGGGAGCTCTGGGGCCAACGTCCTGACTTTC
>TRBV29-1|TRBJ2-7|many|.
CSVRAGSSYEQYF
TGCAGCGTTCGGGCAGGGAGCTCCTACGAGCAGTACTTC
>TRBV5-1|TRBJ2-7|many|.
CASSLGHNSYEQYF
TGCGCCAGCAGCTTAGGACATAATAGCTACGAGCAGTACTTC
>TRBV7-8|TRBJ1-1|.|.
CASSLASRGNTEAFF
TGTGCCAGCAGCTTAGCCTCCAGGGGGAACACTGAAGCTTTCTTT
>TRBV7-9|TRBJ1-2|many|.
CASSLPSNGYTF
TGTGCCAGCAGCTTACCTTCCAATGGCTACACCTTC
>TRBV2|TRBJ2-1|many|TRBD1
CASSDDGTATYNEQFF
TGTGCCAGCAGTGATGACGGGACAGCCACTTACAATGAGCAGTTCTTC
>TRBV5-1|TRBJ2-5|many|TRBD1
CASSLVQGAKETQYF
TGCGCCAGCAGCTTGGTACAGGGGGCGAAGGAGACCCAGTACTTC
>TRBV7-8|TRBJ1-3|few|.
CASSLTVGLQGGNTIYF
TGTGCCAGCAGCCTCACCGTCGGGCTACAAGGAGGAAACACCATATATTTT
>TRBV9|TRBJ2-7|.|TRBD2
CASSWTSGGAGDEQYF
TGTGCCAGCAGCTGGACCAGCGGGGGGGCCGGGGATGAGCAGTACTTC
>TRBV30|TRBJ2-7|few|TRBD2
CAWSPWGEGEQYF
TGTGCCTGGAGCCCTTGGGGGGAGGGCGAGCAGTACTTC
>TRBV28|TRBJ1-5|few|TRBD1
CASRGDRGQGQPQHF
TGTGCCAGCAGGGGGGACAGGGGGCAGGGACAGCCCCAGCATTTT
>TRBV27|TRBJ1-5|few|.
CASRPRQITQPQHF
TGTGCCAGCAGGCCAAGACAGATCACTCAGCCCCAGCATTTT
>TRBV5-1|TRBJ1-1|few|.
CASSIYREMNTEAFF
TGCGCCAGCAGCATATACAGGGAAATGAACACTGAAGCTTTCTTT
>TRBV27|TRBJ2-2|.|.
CASRAGFVSGGLFF
TGTGCCAGTCGAGCCGGGTTTGTTTCCGGGGGGCTGTTTTTT
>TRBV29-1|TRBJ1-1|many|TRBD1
CSVGDRGKEAFF
TGCAGCGTTGGGGACAGGGGGAAGGAGGCTTTCTTT
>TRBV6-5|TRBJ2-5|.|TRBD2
CASSLWTSGGRETQYF
TGTGCCAGCAGCCTCTGGACTAGCGGGGGCCGAGAGACCCAGTACTTC
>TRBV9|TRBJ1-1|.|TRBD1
CASSATTGVITEAFF
TGTGCCAGCAGCGCAACTACAGGGGTAATCACTGAAGCTTTCTTT
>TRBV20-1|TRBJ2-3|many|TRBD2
CSARDTLATSDTQYF
TGCAGTGCTAGAGATACACTAGCGACATCAGATACGCAGTATTTT
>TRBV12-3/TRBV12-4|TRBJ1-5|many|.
CASSSTIGGVRNQPQHF
TGTGCCAGCAGTAGTACAATTGGGGGCGTACGCAATCAGCCCCAGCATTTT
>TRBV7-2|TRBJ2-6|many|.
CASSLILSGSGANVLTF
TGTGCCAGCAGCTTAATTTTAAGTGGCTCTGGGGCCAACGTCCTGACTTTC
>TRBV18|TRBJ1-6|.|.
CASSPPESPLHF
TGTGCCAGCTCACCACCCGAGTCCCCCCTCCACTTT
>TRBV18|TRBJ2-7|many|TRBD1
CASSPTSGQGAIAHPRWQYF
TGTGCCAGCTCACCGACTTCGGGACAGGGGGCAATAGCTCATCCGAGGTGGCAGTACTTC
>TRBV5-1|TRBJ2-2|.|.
CAGSLALVNTGELFF
TGCGCCGGCAGCTTGGCCTTAGTGAACACCGGGGAGCTGTTTTTT
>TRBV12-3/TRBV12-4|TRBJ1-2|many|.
CASSLSRNNYGYTF
TGTGCCAGCAGTTTGTCCAGGAACAACTATGGCTACACCTTC
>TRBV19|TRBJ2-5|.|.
CTSRPRVIEETQYF
TGTACCAGTAGGCCGAGGGTGATAGAAGAGACCCAGTACTTC
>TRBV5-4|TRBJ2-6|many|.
CASGPGGRAPGANVLTF
TGTGCCAGCGGCCCCGGGGGCAGAGCACCTGGGGCCAACGTCCTGACTTTC
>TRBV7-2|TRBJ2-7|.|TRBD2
CAGSSLAGEEQYF
TGTGCCGGCAGCTCCTTAGCGGGGGAAGAGCAGTACTTC
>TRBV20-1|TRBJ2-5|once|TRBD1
CSARDSLGQGYGQETQYF
TGCAGTGCTAGAGATTCTCTGGGACAGGGTTATGGTCAAGAGACCCAGTACTTC
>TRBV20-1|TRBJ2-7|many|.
CSANSLGYEQYF
TGCAGTGCTAATTCCCTCGGCTACGAGCAGTACTTC
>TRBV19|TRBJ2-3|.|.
CASSIFVRGGSDTQYF
TGTGCCAGTAGTATTTTCGTACGTGGGGGATCAGATACGCAGTATTTT